This is a list of T cell receptor beta chains from one sample in a study of cytomegalovirus exposure and HLA in healthy donors. Only in-frame clones appear in the TCRdb table, and some are missing; sequencing was by immunoSEQ multiplex PCR. The repertoire consists of around 87,000 clones, with over 70% occurring once and the leading ten covering roughly 1.3%. The sequencing input was PBMCs. Receptor source: a girl aged 2 to 10 in good health and CMV-seropositive. Both conserved end residues are part of each CDR3. D genes are given only for firm matches. Only some rows state a clone size, as once, few, many or a class for expanded clones.

J,D,V,size,CDR3,DNA
TRBJ2-3,TRBD2,TRBV5-1,NA,CASSFTSGRAPDTQYF,TGCGCCAGCAGCTTTACTAGCGGGAGGGCCCCAGATACGCAGTATTTT
TRBJ2-3,NA,TRBV6-5,NA,CASASGTSTDTQYF,TGTGCCAGCGCTTCAGGGACTAGCACAGATACGCAGTATTTT
TRBJ2-5,NA,TRBV6-5,few,CASSYSNGASETQYF,TGTGCCAGCAGTTACTCGAATGGGGCGAGCGAGACCCAGTACTTC
TRBJ2-1,NA,TRBV6-5,NA,CASSYSPLLYNEQFF,TGTGCCAGCAGTTACTCGCCCCTACTCTACAATGAGCAGTTCTTC
TRBJ2-3,TRBD2,TRBV6-5,NA,CASSKLAGSTDTQYF,TGTGCCAGCAGCAAACTAGCGGGAAGCACAGATACGCAGTATTTT
TRBJ1-2,NA,TRBV19,NA,CASSIAALYGYTF,TGTGCCAGTAGTATCGCGGCACTCTATGGCTACACCTTC
TRBJ1-4,NA,TRBV4-2,NA,CASSQVSSNEKLFF,TGTGCCAGCAGCCAAGTGAGTTCTAATGAAAAACTGTTTTTT
TRBJ2-1,TRBD2,TRBV5-1,NA,CASSLGLAVTNEQFF,TGCGCCAGCAGCTTGGGGCTAGCGGTGACCAATGAGCAGTTCTTC
TRBJ1-5,NA,TRBV14,NA,CASSQGTGSNQPQHF,TGTGCCAGCAGCCAAGGAACAGGGAGCAATCAGCCCCAGCATTTT
TRBJ2-5,TRBD2,TRBV28,NA,CASSLFFMGVGGSFETQYF,TGTGCCAGCAGTTTATTTTTTATGGGGGTGGGCGGGAGTTTTGAGACCCAGTACTTC
TRBJ1-5,NA,TRBV4-1,NA,CASSPTGGISNQPQHF,TGCGCCAGCAGCCCCACGGGGGGGATTAGCAATCAGCCCCAGCATTTT
TRBJ2-3,TRBD1,TRBV7-9,few,CASSLGTGGFADTQYF,TGTGCCAGCAGCTTAGGGACAGGGGGCTTCGCAGATACGCAGTATTTT
TRBJ1-2,NA,TRBV5-6,NA,CASSLDGRSSYGYTF,TGTGCCAGCAGCTTGGACGGGAGGTCGAGCTATGGCTACACCTTC
TRBJ2-1,TRBD2,TRBV6-4,NA,CASSVRGGGDEQFF,TGTGCCAGCAGTGTTCGAGGCGGGGGTGACGAGCAGTTCTTC
TRBJ2-7,TRBD2,TRBV18,NA,CASSPVTSGSFHEQYF,TGTGCCAGCTCACCAGTTACTAGCGGGAGCTTCCACGAGCAGTACTTC
TRBJ1-1,NA,TRBV6-6,NA,CASTEPTRYTEAFF,TGTGCCAGCACCGAGCCGACACGTTACACTGAAGCTTTCTTT
TRBJ1-1,NA,TRBV27,NA,CASSLAGGGSSTEAFF,TGTGCCAGCAGTTTAGCAGGCGGGGGCTCATCCACTGAAGCTTTCTTT
TRBJ2-1,NA,TRBV7-9,NA,CASSLQTGEQFF,TGTGCCAGCAGCTTGCAGACAGGTGAGCAGTTCTTC
TRBJ2-3,NA,TRBV10-1,NA,CASSEGSGGAGNTQYF,TGCGCCAGCAGTGAGGGGTCCGGAGGGGCAGGGAATACGCAGTATTTT
TRBJ1-1,TRBD1,TRBV5-4,NA,CASSLNRDRNTEAFF,TGTGCCAGCAGCTTAAACCGGGACAGGAACACTGAAGCTTTCTTT
TRBJ2-7,NA,TRBV7-8,once,CASSLSSRAYEQYF,TGTGCCAGCAGCTTGTCGTCGAGGGCCTACGAGCAGTACTTC
TRBJ2-2,NA,TRBV13,NA,CASSPMDYANTGELFF,TGTGCCAGCAGCCCTATGGACTACGCGAACACCGGGGAGCTGTTTTTT
TRBJ2-7,TRBD1,TRBV30,NA,CAWNHRDRRSYEQYF,TGTGCCTGGAACCACCGGGACAGGAGGAGCTACGAGCAGTACTTC
TRBJ1-4,NA,TRBV7-6,NA,CASSLLGGTNEKLFF,TGTGCCAGCAGCTTACTGGGGGGTACTAATGAAAAACTGTTTTTT
TRBJ2-5,TRBD2,TRBV5-1,NA,CASSPGTSGTETQYF,TGCGCCAGCAGCCCCGGGACTAGCGGGACAGAGACCCAGTACTTC
TRBJ1-2,TRBD1,TRBV18,NA,CASSPGTGGGYTF,TGTGCCAGCTCACCCGGGACAGGGGGAGGCTACACCTTC
TRBJ2-7,NA,TRBV6-5,NA,CASSLQGEQYF,TGTGCCAGCAGTCTACAGGGCGAGCAGTACTTC
TRBJ1-2,NA,TRBV27,NA,CASSLRSNGYGYTF,TGTGCCAGCAGTTTGAGATCTAATGGCTATGGCTACACCTTC
TRBJ1-3,TRBD1,TRBV19,NA,CASSSTGVSGNTIYF,TGTGCCAGTAGTAGCACAGGGGTCTCTGGAAACACCATATATTTT
TRBJ1-2,NA,TRBV9,NA,CASSPHGYGYTF,TGTGCCAGCAGCCCCCACGGGTATGGCTACACCTTC
TRBJ2-7,TRBD2,TRBV4-1,once,CASSQGLAGPYEQYF,TGCGCCAGCAGCCAAGGGCTAGCGGGGCCCTACGAGCAGTACTTC
TRBJ1-2,NA,TRBV28,once,CASSLINRDNYGYTF,TGTGCCAGCAGTTTAATAAACAGGGATAACTATGGCTACACCTTC
TRBJ2-1,TRBD2,TRBV7-8,once,CASSVSGGSNNEQFF,TGTGCCAGCAGCGTTAGCGGGGGATCTAACAATGAGCAGTTCTTC
TRBJ2-7,NA,TRBV19,NA,CASSMGIAGSYEQYF,TGTGCCAGTAGTATGGGTATTGCAGGTTCCTACGAGCAGTACTTC
TRBJ2-2,TRBD2,TRBV4-1,NA,CASGLAGGGTGELFF,TGCGCCAGCGGACTAGCGGGAGGAGGCACCGGGGAGCTGTTTTTT
TRBJ1-2,NA,TRBV6-5,NA,CASSYSDSSDGYTF,TGTGCCAGCAGTTACTCCGACAGCTCCGATGGCTACACCTTC
TRBJ1-2,TRBD1,TRBV28,NA,CASRSGQNYGYTF,TGTGCCAGCAGGTCGGGACAGAACTATGGCTACACCTTC
TRBJ2-5,TRBD1,TRBV29-1,NA,CSVDRQGATQYF,TGCAGCGTTGATCGCCAGGGGGCTACCCAGTACTTC
TRBJ2-1,TRBD1,TRBV30,NA,CAWRGQRYNEQFF,TGTGCCTGGAGGGGACAGCGGTACAATGAGCAGTTCTTC
TRBJ2-5,NA,TRBV9,NA,CASSVAGGEFTQYF,TGTGCCAGCAGCGTAGCCGGGGGAGAGTTTACCCAGTACTTC
TRBJ2-1,TRBD2,TRBV14,NA,CASSRTSGRLGFF,TGTGCCAGCAGTCGGACTAGCGGGAGATTGGGGTTCTTC
TRBJ2-7,NA,TRBV5-1,NA,CASSLGQANYEQYF,TGCGCCAGCAGCTTGGGACAGGCCAACTACGAGCAGTACTTC
TRBJ1-1,NA,TRBV9,NA,CASSDRASGTEAFF,TGTGCCAGCAGCGACAGGGCATCTGGCACTGAAGCTTTCTTT
TRBJ2-2,NA,TRBV5-1,once,CASSLAGDLSGELFF,TGCGCCAGCAGCTTGGCGGGAGATTTAAGCGGGGAGCTGTTTTTT
TRBJ2-2,TRBD2,TRBV6-4,few,CASSEAGGTGELFF,TGTGCCAGCAGTGAAGCGGGAGGCACCGGGGAGCTGTTTTTT
TRBJ2-1,TRBD2,TRBV9,NA,CASSPTSGSTYNEQFF,TGTGCCAGCAGCCCGACTAGCGGAAGTACCTACAATGAGCAGTTCTTC
TRBJ1-1,NA,TRBV20-1,once,CSASGREVAFF,TGCAGTGCTAGCGGTCGTGAAGTAGCTTTCTTT
TRBJ2-3,TRBD2,TRBV4-1,NA,CASSQELARGSRSDTQYF,TGCGCCAGCAGCCAAGAGTTGGCTCGCGGGAGTAGGTCAGATACGCAGTATTTT
TRBJ1-2,TRBD1,TRBV29-1,NA,CSVEDLDRAANYGYTF,TGCAGCGTTGAAGATTTAGACAGGGCGGCTAACTATGGCTACACCTTC
TRBJ2-7,NA,TRBV27,NA,CASSLTPEGGSGEYF,TGTGCCAGCAGTCTAACCCCCGAAGGGGGAAGCGGGGAGTACTTC
TRBJ1-3,TRBD1,TRBV18,once,CASSPTGASGNTIYF,TGTGCCAGCTCACCAACAGGGGCCTCGGGAAACACCATATATTTT
TRBJ2-7,NA,TRBV6-5,NA,CASSHSYEQYF,TGTGCCAGCAGTCACTCCTACGAGCAGTACTTC
TRBJ1-5,TRBD1,TRBV5-4,few,CASSKGPRTGGDQPQHF,TGTGCCAGCAGTAAAGGACCTCGGACAGGGGGGGATCAGCCCCAGCATTTT
TRBJ2-5,NA,TRBV7-9,NA,CASSYGSHQETQYF,TGTGCCAGCAGCTACGGGTCTCACCAAGAGACCCAGTACTTC
TRBJ1-1,NA,TRBV7-9,NA,CSSSGQGNTEAFF,TGTTCCAGCAGCGGCCAGGGGAACACTGAAGCTTTCTTT
TRBJ2-7,TRBD1,TRBV5-8,NA,CASSTDPGTAGIF,TGTGCCAGCAGCACTGACCCTGGGACAGCCGGAATCTTC
TRBJ1-4,NA,TRBV6-1,NA,CASSWQGSEKLFF,TGTGCCAGCAGTTGGCAGGGGTCTGAAAAACTGTTTTTT
TRBJ2-1,TRBD2,TRBV5-4,few,CASSWGLGENNEQFF,TGTGCCAGCAGTTGGGGACTAGGGGAGAACAATGAGCAGTTCTTC
TRBJ2-2,NA,TRBV5-1,once,CASSVRLHTGELFF,TGCGCCAGCAGCGTCAGACTACACACCGGGGAGCTGTTTTTT
TRBJ2-3,NA,TRBV4-1,NA,CASSNFGGTQYF,TGCGCCAGCAGCAACTTCGGGGGTACGCAGTATTTT